This is a list of T cell receptor beta chains from one sample in a study of blood T cell repertoires in COVID-19. Using immunoSEQ multiplex PCR, the repertoire was profiled, and TCRdb retains in-frame clones only, with some absent. The sample carries hundreds of thousands of clones, 88% recorded once. Sample: PBMCs or T cells enriched from blood (not recorded which). Every receptor here comes from a woman aged 55-69 years in a cohort exposed to, infected with or recovered from COVID-19 (not recorded which). Each CDR3 is given with its conserved first and last residue. The order of the fields is D gene, clone size, J gene, V gene, CDR3 DNA, CDR3 protein. D genes are given only for firm matches. Clone size is stated in some rows and not others, as once, few, many or a class when expanded.

TRBD1,NA,TRBJ2-7,TRBV24-1,TGTGCCACCAGTGATCGGACAGGGGGCTCCCTCGAGCAGTACTTC,CATSDRTGGSLEQYF
NA,few,TRBJ2-7,TRBV27,TGTGCCAGCAGTACTTCCTCCTCCTACGAGCAGTACTTC,CASSTSSSYEQYF
TRBD1,NA,TRBJ2-5,TRBV24-1,TGTGCCACCGAGGACACAGGGGTACAAGAGACCCAGTACTTC,CATEDTGVQETQYF
TRBD2,NA,TRBJ2-1,TRBV10-1,TGCGCCAGCAGTGAATCGGGAGGCTACTACAATGAGCAGTTCTTC,CASSESGGYYNEQFF
TRBD2,once,TRBJ2-1,TRBV12-3/TRBV12-4,TGTGCCAGCAGCGACCGACTAGCGGCACAGTTCTTC,CASSDRLAAQFF
NA,once,TRBJ2-6,TRBV19,TGTGCCAGTAGACCGCCGGGACAAGGGTGGTCTGGGGCCAACGTCCTGACTTTC,CASRPPGQGWSGANVLTF
NA,NA,TRBJ1-5,TRBV28,TGTGCCAGCAGTTACACAGGAGCAGGTCAGCCCCAGCATTTT,CASSYTGAGQPQHF
NA,NA,TRBJ2-4,TRBV15,TGTGCCACCAGCAGCGGGACTGCCAAAAACATTCAGTACTTC,CATSSGTAKNIQYF
TRBD1,NA,TRBJ1-2,TRBV19,TGTGCCAGTAGCGACAACCCAGGACAGGGAGGCCATGGCTACACCTTC,CASSDNPGQGGHGYTF
TRBD1,NA,TRBJ1-6,TRBV28,TGTGCCAGCACCCCGGGACAGAATAATTCACCCCTCCACTTT,CASTPGQNNSPLHF
TRBD1,NA,TRBJ1-2,TRBV5-6,TGTGCCAGCAGCTTGGCGGGGACAGGGACCCATGGCTACACCTTC,CASSLAGTGTHGYTF
NA,NA,TRBJ2-3,TRBV27,TGTGCCAGCAGTTTATCTTCAAGCACAGATACGCAGTATTTT,CASSLSSSTDTQYF
NA,NA,TRBJ2-3,TRBV20-1,TGCAGTGCAGAGGGCCAGGATACGCAGTATTTT,CSAEGQDTQYF
NA,NA,TRBJ1-4,TRBV3-1/TRBV3-2,TGTGCCAGCAGCCACTCCAGCCGGGGTAATGAAAAACTGTTTTTT,CASSHSSRGNEKLFF
NA,NA,TRBJ1-5,TRBV2,TGTGCCAGCCAGTGGGGGGAAAGCAATCAGCCCCAGCATTTT,CASQWGESNQPQHF
TRBD1,NA,TRBJ1-2,TRBV28,TGTGCCAGCAGGACAGGGAACAGTGGCTACACCTTC,CASRTGNSGYTF
TRBD2,once,TRBJ2-1,TRBV5-1,TGCGCCAGCAGCTCGACTAGCTCTGTTTCCAATGAGCAGTTCTTC,CASSSTSSVSNEQFF
NA,NA,TRBJ2-3,TRBV28,TGTGCCAGCAGGCACAGGGGTGGGGGGCTAACAGATACGCAGTATTTT,CASRHRGGGLTDTQYF
NA,NA,TRBJ1-6,TRBV28,TGTGCCAGCAGATCGGCAGGGAATAATTCACCCCTCCACTTT,CASRSAGNNSPLHF
NA,NA,TRBJ2-1,TRBV11-3,TGTGCCAGCAGCCCCTTTCATCAGGGTGAGCAGTTCTTC,CASSPFHQGEQFF
NA,NA,TRBJ1-6,TRBV18,TGTGCCAGCTCTCCCCGTGCCCTCGGGATAAATTCACCCCTCCACTTT,CASSPRALGINSPLHF
TRBD1,NA,TRBJ2-2,TRBV4-3,TGCGCCAGCAGCCAGGAACCGGGACAGGGAACCGGGGAGCTGTTTTTT,CASSQEPGQGTGELFF
NA,NA,TRBJ2-7,TRBV21-1,TGTGCCAGCAGCCTAGACAGGAAATCCTACGAGCAGTACTTC,CASSLDRKSYEQYF
TRBD2,NA,TRBJ2-5,TRBV3-1/TRBV3-2,TGTGCCAGCTGCTTAGCGGGAGGCGGGGAGACCCAGTACTTC,CASCLAGGGETQYF
NA,NA,TRBJ2-1,TRBV4-3,TGCGCCAGCAGCCAAGATGGGTTTGCCCGGGGATACAATGAGCAGTTCTTC,CASSQDGFARGYNEQFF
TRBD2,NA,TRBJ2-1,TRBV24-1,TGTGCCACCAGTGATTTGCGCGGGGGAAATGAGCAGTTCTTC,CATSDLRGGNEQFF
NA,few,TRBJ2-2,TRBV10-1,TGCGCCACGCAGAGGGCAGCGAACACCGGGGAGCTGTTTTTT,CATQRAANTGELFF
NA,once,TRBJ2-7,TRBV5-8,TGTGCCAGCACAGGGATCCACCTCTACGAGCAGTACTTC,CASTGIHLYEQYF
TRBD1,NA,TRBJ1-1,TRBV27,TGTGCCAGCGGACAGGGGACCACTGAAGCTTTCTTT,CASGQGTTEAFF
TRBD1,few,TRBJ1-4,TRBV28,TGTGCCAGCAGTTTAGGCGGGACAGGCAGTGAAAAACTGTTTTTT,CASSLGGTGSEKLFF
TRBD2,NA,TRBJ2-1,TRBV18,TGTGCCAGCTCACGTCCGACTAGCGGGATTCGGAATGAGCAGTTCTTC,CASSRPTSGIRNEQFF
TRBD1,NA,TRBJ2-2,TRBV11-3,TGTGCCAGCAGCAGGACCCCTTCCAACAGGGGCACCGGGGAGCTGTTTTTT,CASSRTPSNRGTGELFF
NA,few,TRBJ1-2,TRBV28,TGTGCCATCTTCCGGCGGGGGGCTGAGGGCTACACCTTC,CAIFRRGAEGYTF
NA,NA,TRBJ2-7,TRBV28,TGTGCCAGCAGTTCCACTAGTCCCTACGAGCAGTACTTC,CASSSTSPYEQYF
NA,NA,TRBJ2-7,TRBV5-1,TGCGCCACCAGCCCCGGGGGGGGGACAGGGTTCAACGAGCAGTACTTC,CATSPGGGTGFNEQYF
TRBD2,NA,TRBJ2-7,TRBV4-1,TGCGCCAGCAGCCATCCGGGACTAGCGGGATCCTACGAGCAGTACTTC,CASSHPGLAGSYEQYF
NA,NA,TRBJ1-5,TRBV19,TGTGCCAGTAGTATAGTGGGCGGGTTTAATCAGCCCCAGCATTTT,CASSIVGGFNQPQHF
TRBD2,NA,TRBJ2-7,TRBV15,TGTGCCACCAGCAGAGATATTGGGACTAGCGGGTACGAGCAGTACTTC,CATSRDIGTSGYEQYF
TRBD2,NA,TRBJ2-1,TRBV7-2,TGTGCCAGCAGCCCCCGAGGTAGCGGGGTACCTTCCTACAATGAGCAGTTCTTC,CASSPRGSGVPSYNEQFF
TRBD1,once,TRBJ1-6,TRBV5-4,TGTGCCAGCAGCTTGGCCGCAGGGGGCGATTCACCCCTCCACTTT,CASSLAAGGDSPLHF
NA,NA,TRBJ1-1,TRBV5-1,TGCGCCAGCAGATTACGGACAGATTCGAACACTGAAGCTTTCTTT,CASRLRTDSNTEAFF
TRBD1,NA,TRBJ1-1,TRBV19,TGTGCCAGTACCAAGGTGGACAGGGTAGGTGAAGCTTTCTTT,CASTKVDRVGEAFF